This is a list of T cell receptor beta chains from one sample in a study of identical twins. Each CDR3 protein is one row after TCRdb ran MiXCR on the 5' RACE reads. The sample has a few hundred thousand distinct CDR3 sequences; approximately 24% are singletons. These data also formed part of another study, on T cells expressing NK-cell markers.

The sample comprised CD4+ T cells sorted from blood. The receptors were sampled from a woman between 18 and 29 years old in good health. The CDR3 runs from the conserved cysteine through the conserved F or W. Each record gives: D gene, J gene, V gene, clone size, CDR3 length, CDR3 DNA, CDR3 protein. A D gene is named only where the DNA matches it firmly. Clone size is stated in some rows and not others, as once, few, many or a class when expanded.

>TRBD2|TRBJ2-5|TRBV3-1|few|15
TGTGCCAGCAGCCAGGGACTAGCGGGAGAAGAGACCCAGTACTTC
CASSQGLAGEETQYF
>NA|TRBJ1-2|TRBV7-2|few|16
TGTGCCAGCAGCTTGGATCACCAGGGGTTTAATGATGGCTACACCTTC
CASSLDHQGFNDGYTF
>NA|TRBJ1-4|TRBV15|NA|11
TGTGCCACCAGCACGCTCGAAAAACTGTTTTTT
CATSTLEKLFF
>NA|TRBJ2-4|TRBV6-1|few|14
TGTGCCAGCAGCGTGGGGTTTTCCAAAAACATTCAGTACTTC
CASSVGFSKNIQYF
>NA|TRBJ1-1|TRBV27|few|13
TGTGCCAGCAGTTATAAGCGACTCACTGAAGCTTTCTTT
CASSYKRLTEAFF
>TRBD1|TRBJ2-7|TRBV5-1|NA|13
TGCGCCAGCAGACAGGGGGTGTCCTACGAGCAGTACTTC
CASRQGVSYEQYF
>NA|TRBJ2-3|TRBV7-2|NA|14
TGTGCCAGCAGCTGGGCTGTGTGGTCAGATACGCAGTATTTT
CASSWAVWSDTQYF
>NA|TRBJ2-3|TRBV3-1|NA|13
TGTGCCAGCACCCCAGGATTCGAAGATACGCAGTATTTT
CASTPGFEDTQYF
>NA|TRBJ2-5|TRBV5-1|NA|13
TGCGCCAGCAGCTCCCCAATGCGGGAGACCCAGTACTTC
CASSSPMRETQYF
>NA|TRBJ1-1|TRBV7-9|many|13
TGTGCCAGCAGCTTATACCAGAACACTGAAGCTTTCTTT
CASSLYQNTEAFF
>NA|TRBJ2-1|TRBV18|few|13
TGTGCCAGCTCACCTCAACAGCGCAATGAGCAGTTCTTC
CASSPQQRNEQFF
>NA|TRBJ2-7|TRBV7-6|many|15
TGTGCCAGCAGCCAATTGGGGGATATAGGCTACGAGCAGTACTTC
CASSQLGDIGYEQYF
>NA|TRBJ2-2|TRBV6-1|few|15
TGTGCCAGCAGCTCCAGCGTCGAGCACACCGGGGAGCTGTTTTTT
CASSSSVEHTGELFF
>TRBD2|TRBJ2-7|TRBV5-1|NA|16
TGCGCCAGCAGCTTGGACGCCAGCGGGAGGGGCTACGAGCAGTACTTC
CASSLDASGRGYEQYF
>NA|TRBJ1-1|TRBV9|many|13
TGTGCCAGCAGCAGCAGGGGCGACACTGAAGCTTTCTTT
CASSSRGDTEAFF
>TRBD1|TRBJ1-1|TRBV6-1|NA|14
TGTGCCAGCACCCCTACAGGGGGCTGGACTGAAGCTTTCTTT
CASTPTGGWTEAFF
>TRBD1|TRBJ1-1|TRBV18|NA|15
TGTGCCAGCTCCCGGAAGGACAGGAGCGGAACTGAAGCTTTCTTT
CASSRKDRSGTEAFF
>NA|TRBJ2-7|TRBV20-1|NA|11
TGCGGTGTCGAGGGGGGCTACGAGCAGTACTTC
CGVEGGYEQYF
>NA|TRBJ2-5|TRBV5-6|few|14
TGTGCCAGCGCCACCCTCGGGGCTAAAGAGACCCAGTACTTC
CASATLGAKETQYF
>TRBD2|TRBJ2-1|TRBV10-3|NA|16
TGTGCCATCAGTGAGACCCGACTAGCGGGGGGGCGTGAGCAGTTCTTC
CAISETRLAGGREQFF
>NA|TRBJ1-2|TRBV5-4|NA|13
TGTGCCAGCAGCTTGGTGGAGTCTTGGGGCTACACCTTC
CASSLVESWGYTF
>NA|TRBJ2-7|TRBV12-3/TRBV12-4|NA|11
TGTGCCAGCAGTCCCGAATATGAGACGACGTTC
CASSPEYETTF
>NA|TRBJ2-7|TRBV20-1|NA|13
TGCAGTGCTAGGCGACCAAGCTCCTACGAGCAGTACTTC
CSARRPSSYEQYF
>NA|TRBJ1-5|TRBV5-5|NA|14
TGTGCCAGCAGCTTGGGGCCTGACAATCAGCCCCAGCATTTT
CASSLGPDNQPQHF
>NA|TRBJ1-4|TRBV5-1|NA|15
TGCGCCAGCAGCTTGGATACCGCGAAAATTGAAAAACTGTTTTTT
CASSLDTAKIEKLFF
>TRBD1|TRBJ2-3|TRBV5-6|NA|14
TGTGCCAGCAAGGACAGGGGGCGCGCAGATACGCAGTATTTT
CASKDRGRADTQYF
>NA|TRBJ1-4|TRBV9|few|15
TGTGCCAGCAGCGCCAGAGGGGGGGCGAGTGAAAAACTGTTTTTT
CASSARGGASEKLFF
>NA|TRBJ1-2|TRBV20-1|few|12
TGCAGTGCTAGACAGACGAACTATGGCTACACCTTC
CSARQTNYGYTF
>TRBD1|TRBJ2-5|TRBV5-1|few|14
TGCGCCAGCAGCCTCACACAGGGGCAAGAGACCCAGTACTTC
CASSLTQGQETQYF
>NA|TRBJ1-1|TRBV12-3/TRBV12-4|few|18
TGTGCCAGCAGTTTACCCCTCCGGACTGAGTTGTGGAACACTGAAGCTTTCTTT
CASSLPLRTELWNTEAFF
>NA|TRBJ2-5|TRBV5-5|NA|14
TGTGCCAGCAGCTTGCTGGGCAGGGTAGAGACCCAGTACTTC
CASSLLGRVETQYF
>NA|TRBJ1-1|TRBV20-1|many|13
TGCAGTGCTAGGTGGGGAGGGAACACTGAAGCTTTCTTT
CSARWGGNTEAFF
>TRBD2|TRBJ2-2|TRBV27|NA|16
TGTGCCAGCAGTTTCACTGGCGGGGGGGCCTCCGGGGAGCTGTTTTTT
CASSFTGGGASGELFF
>TRBD2|TRBJ2-7|TRBV10-3|few|14
TGTGCCATCAGGACTAGCGGGGGCCTCTACGAGCAGTACTTC
CAIRTSGGLYEQYF
>NA|TRBJ2-1|TRBV11-3|NA|14
TGTGCCAGCAGCTCGAACGGACAGTACAATGAGCAGTTCTTC
CASSSNGQYNEQFF
>NA|TRBJ2-6|TRBV18|few|17
TGTGCCAGCTCACCACGATCAGGGAACTCTGGGGCCAACGTCCTGACTTTC
CASSPRSGNSGANVLTF
>NA|TRBJ2-3|TRBV7-2|few|13
TGTGCCAGCAGCTACAAATACACAGATACGCAGTATTTT
CASSYKYTDTQYF
>TRBD2|TRBJ2-4|TRBV5-1|few|17
TGCGCCAGCAGCTTGGAGACCGGGACTAGCGGGGGGAACATTCAGTACTTC
CASSLETGTSGGNIQYF
>TRBD2|TRBJ2-1|TRBV28|few|16
TGTGCCAGCAGGTCGTTAGCGGGAGGGGTCTACAATGAGCAGTTCTTC
CASRSLAGGVYNEQFF
>NA|TRBJ2-1|TRBV5-1|NA|15
TGCGCCAGCAGCTTGGGCCCAGGGATCCACAATGAGCAGTTCTTC
CASSLGPGIHNEQFF
>NA|TRBJ2-2|TRBV24-1|NA|13
TGTGCCACCAGTGACCGACCGCGCGGGGAGCTGTTTTTT
CATSDRPRGELFF
>NA|TRBJ1-1|TRBV20-1|NA|13
TGCAGTTTCCAAACCGGGTGGAACACTGAAGCTTTCTTT
CSFQTGWNTEAFF
>NA|TRBJ2-1|TRBV18|NA|15
TGTGCCAGCTCACCTCGGTATAAAGCGGACAATGAGCAGTTCTTC
CASSPRYKADNEQFF
>NA|TRBJ2-7|TRBV7-9|many|16
TGTGCCAGCAGCTTAGGGAGGGGTGGGTCAGACTACGAGCAGTACTTC
CASSLGRGGSDYEQYF
>NA|TRBJ1-1|TRBV20-1|few|14
TGCAGTGCTGTCAGAGGAGAAGGGGGGACTGAAGCTTTCTTT
CSAVRGEGGTEAFF
>NA|TRBJ2-3|TRBV5-1|few|15
TGCGCCAGCAGCTTGGCCTCTGGGGCTACAGATACGCAGTATTTT
CASSLASGATDTQYF
>NA|TRBJ1-5|TRBV12-3/TRBV12-4|NA|12
TGTGCCAGCAGTTTTGAAAATCAGCCCCAGCATTTT
CASSFENQPQHF
>NA|TRBJ2-3|TRBV20-1|few|14
TGCAGTGCTAGGTTCCTAGTGTCAACAGATACGCAGTATTTT
CSARFLVSTDTQYF
>TRBD1|TRBJ2-7|TRBV29-1|NA|13
TGCAGCGTTGAAGGGACAGGGGGTTACGAGCAGTACTTC
CSVEGTGGYEQYF
>NA|TRBJ2-7|TRBV7-2|few|13
TGTGCCAGCAGCTTAGAACCGAGAAACGAGCAGTACTTC
CASSLEPRNEQYF
>NA|TRBJ2-1|TRBV11-2|NA|16
TGTGCCAGCAGCCCACGGCGATCCAGCGTGTCCAATGAGCAGTTCTTC
CASSPRRSSVSNEQFF
>TRBD1|TRBJ2-1|TRBV10-3|NA|16
TGTGCCATCAGGGGGGACAGGTCAGGCTCCTACAATGAGCAGTTCTTC
CAIRGDRSGSYNEQFF
>TRBD1|TRBJ2-7|TRBV20-1|NA|14
TGCAGTGCTAGCTGGCCTCAGGGGGCCGCCGAACAGTACTTC
CSASWPQGAAEQYF
>NA|TRBJ1-6|TRBV5-6|NA|14
TGTGCCAGCAGCTTGGAATGGGGGAATTCACCCCTCCACTTT
CASSLEWGNSPLHF
>NA|TRBJ1-1|TRBV25-1|NA|14
TGTGCCAGCAGTGAATCCCTGGGGTTGTCTGAAGCTTTCTTT
CASSESLGLSEAFF
>NA|TRBJ1-5|TRBV2|few|13
TGTGCCAGCACGGAAGGACTGGGACAGCCCCAGCATTTT
CASTEGLGQPQHF
>NA|TRBJ1-2|TRBV10-2|NA|15
TGCGCCAGCAGTGAAACAACTAGAGGAATCTATGGCTACACCTTC
CASSETTRGIYGYTF